The present entry profiles one T cell receptor beta chain with its context. The entry originates in a study of T cell changes during pregnancy in multiple sclerosis. Sequencing was performed with immunoSEQ multiplex PCR; in TCRdb, only in-frame clones are kept and a portion is missing. The table records roughly 72,000 clones, 80% to 90% of them present only once. Germline trimming cut 6 bases from V and 6 bases from J; bases unmatched to any gene: 5. Germline V gene sequence: CDR1 SNHLY, CDR2 FYNNEI. The CDR3 has 14 amino acids. This material consisted of peripheral blood, taken in the first trimester of pregnancy. This receptor was identified in a female donor in good health, enrolled as a control in a pregnancy study. V usage is TRBV2 and J usage is TRBJ1-2; 12 nucleotides line up with TRBD1. The CDR3 protein is CASSLGQGANGYTF. CDR3 nucleotides: TGTGCCAGCAGCCTGGGACAGGGGGCCAATGGCTACACCTTC. Drawing the rest from reference TRBV2 and TRBJ1-2, the complete variable domain is EPEVTQTPSHQVTQMGQEVILRCVPISNHLYFYWYRQILGQKVEFLVSFYNNEISEKSEIFDDQFSVERPDGSNFTLKIRSTKLEDSAMYFCASSLGQGANGYTFGSGTRLTVV.